What follows are 18 T cell receptor beta chains derived from one specimen sequenced in a study of cytomegalovirus exposure and HLA in healthy donors. The PCR was carried out with 60 Vbeta primers and 13 Jbeta primers. Profiling relied on immunoSEQ multiplex PCR, and the TCRdb table lists in-frame clones only, not all of them. Of 90,000 to 120,000 clones listed, roughly 70% were seen once; the top ten hold 14%. The specimen was PBMCs. These receptors were taken from a woman aged 40 to 50 in good health and CMV-seropositive.

The CDR3 nucleotides read TGTGCCTGGAGTGTACTCCGACAGGGGACCGACACCGGGGAGCTGTTTTTT. Amino acids: CAWSVLRQGTDTGELFF. V and J are TRBV30 and TRBJ2-2; 8 bases align to TRBD1. The germline CDR1 and CDR2 sequences are GTSNPN and SVGIG (reference sequence). V dropped 0 bases and J dropped 3; count of bases not matched to a gene: 9. CDR3 length: 17 amino acids. The full variable domain, in which reference TRBV30 and TRBJ2-2 provide the parts outside the CDR3, is SQTIHQWPATLVQPVGSPLSLECTVEGTSNPNLYWYRQAAGRGLQLLFYSVGIGQISSEVPQNLSASRPQDRQFILSSKKLLLSDSGFYLCAWSVLRQGTDTGELFFGEGSRLTVL.

The chain carries TRBV10-3 and TRBJ1-2, with 8 bases aligning to TRBD1. With 10 bases clipped from V and 2 bases from J, the junction kept 21 bases outside the gene matches. Germline CDR1 is ENHRY and CDR2 is SYGVKD. The CDR3 has 18 residues. In DNA form, the CDR3 reads TGTGCCACGGGGGGTAGCCGAGCGACAGGGGCGAAAAACTATGGCTACACCTTC. This codes for CATGGSRATGAKNYGYTF.

The rearrangement joins TRBV6-1 to TRBJ1-5; D not resolved. This CDR3 comprises 11 residues. Looked up from germline, CDR1 is MNHNS and CDR2 is SASEGT. Trimming removed 6 bases at V and 8 bases at J, with 8 bases between. CDR3 DNA sequence: TGTGCCAGCAGAGCCTACGAGCCCCAGCATTTT. Translation: CASRAYEPQHF.

J is TRBJ1-6 and V is TRBV10-3; 7 bases fit TRBD1. Germline V gene data show CDR1 as ENHRY and CDR2 as SYGVKD. This CDR3 is 14 amino acids long. After removal of 5 bases from V and 8 bases from J, the junction contained 6 bases not matched to a gene. CDR3 sequence reads: CAISKNRGDSPLHF. The DNA of the CDR3 is TGTGCCATCAGTAAAAACAGGGGAGATTCACCCCTCCACTTT.

A single count supports this clone. J is TRBJ2-7 and V is TRBV7-2; no firm D call. The CDR3 has 12 amino acids. V shed 5 bases and J shed 5 bases, with 10 bases lying between them. The germline V gene encodes CDR1 SGHTA and CDR2 FQGNSA. The CDR3 nucleotides are TGTGCCAGCAGCCCTCAACGGGACGAGCAGTACTTC. Translated: CASSPQRDEQYF.

The V call is TRBV5-1, the J call TRBJ2-7; D gene unclear. The germline V gene has CDR1 SGHRS and CDR2 YFSETQ. CDR3 size: 13 residues. V lost 4 bases to trimming and J lost 0 bases, with 8 bases between them. This CDR3 is CASSPLTSYEQYF. The CDR3 coding sequence is TGCGCCAGCAGCCCCCTAACCTCCTACGAGCAGTACTTC.

A few counts support this clone. The chain is built from TRBV10-3 and TRBJ2-5; the D gene is possibly TRBD2 (6 bases). The CDR3 has 11 amino acids. Germline-derived CDR1 and CDR2 are ENHRY and SYGVKD. V dropped 8 bases and J dropped 5 bases, with 9 bases sitting between them. CDR3 amino acids: CAIGGGETQYF. CDR3 nucleotide sequence: TGTGCCATCGGTGGAGGGGAGACCCAGTACTTC.

This clone occurred a few times. The chain recombines TRBV7-3 with TRBJ1-3, with D tentatively TRBD1 (6 bases). V lost 5 bases and J lost 0, with 11 bases in between. This CDR3 spans 15 amino acids. CDR1 is SGHTA and CDR2 is FQGTGA in the germline V gene. CDR3 residues: CASSVHRVSGNTIYF. CDR3 nucleotide sequence: TGTGCCAGCAGCGTCCACAGGGTCTCTGGAAACACCATATATTTT.

This chain joins TRBV14 and TRBJ2-3; D gene uncertain. Trimming took off 4 bases at V and 9 bases at J, with 14 bases between the two ends. Germline CDR1 reads SGHDN; CDR2 reads FVKESK. This CDR3 has 13 residues. CDR3 nucleotide sequence: TGTGCCAGCAGCCTCGAGCTGTCCGGGACGCAGTATTTT. Its translation: CASSLELSGTQYF.

The chain uses TRBV5-1 and TRBJ1-4; 9 positions agree with TRBD1. V shed 5 bases and J 5 bases; nucleotides not matched to a gene: 4. Germline V CDR1 and CDR2: SGHRS, YFSETQ. The CDR3 has 14 residues. The CDR3 sequence is CASRGDRVNEKLFF. In nucleotides, the CDR3 is TGCGCCAGCAGAGGGGACAGGGTAAATGAAAAACTGTTTTTT.

This chain's CDR3 is CATQGISRAGELFF. CDR3 coding DNA: TGTGCCACCCAGGGAATAAGTCGAGCGGGGGAGCTGTTTTTT. V is TRBV10-3 and J is TRBJ2-2, with TRBD1 as a possible D gene (5 bases). V lost 10 bases and J 8 bases, leaving 20 bases between the germline ends. The CDR3 runs to 14 residues. In germline, CDR1 is ENHRY, CDR2 SYGVKD.

The gene calls are TRBV19 and TRBJ1-2, with 8 bases identical to TRBD1. V lost 9 bases and J lost 4; bases outside the gene matches: 7. This CDR3 has 13 residues. Germline V CDR1 and CDR2: LNHDA, SQIVND (reference sequence). CDR3 nucleotides: TGTGCCAGCCTGGACAGGGACAGCTATGGCTACACCTTC. Protein sequence: CASLDRDSYGYTF.

The chain has TRBV6-1 and TRBJ1-2; 9 positions match TRBD1. This CDR3 has 15 amino acids. The ends lost 0 bases at V and 4 bases at J; junction bases unmatched: 3. The V gene's germline CDR1 is MNHNS and CDR2 SASEGT. CDR3 in amino acids: CASSEAGTGSYGYTF. In DNA, the CDR3 is TGTGCCAGCAGTGAAGCGGGGACAGGGAGCTATGGCTACACCTTC.

The genes are TRBV6-1 and TRBJ1-5; D may be TRBD1 (5 bases). Trimming pared 7 bases from V and 7 bases from J, leaving 14 bases between. Germline assignment: CDR1 MNHNS and CDR2 SASEGT. This CDR3 contains 13 residues. The CDR3 DNA reads as TGTGCCAGCAAGGCAGGGCTCAGCCAGCCCCAGCATTTT. It encodes CASKAGLSQPQHF.

This chain joins TRBV7-2 and TRBJ1-5; unclear D gene. Germline V lookup: CDR1 SGHTA, CDR2 FQGNSA. This CDR3 is built from 15 residues. V was clipped by 5 bases and J by 0 bases, with 11 bases between them. CDR3 nucleotides: TGTGCCAGCAGCCCTCCGGGTTTTAGCAATCAGCCCCAGCATTTT. It translates to CASSPPGFSNQPQHF.

J is TRBJ1-4 and V is TRBV5-1; no clear D. Trimming took off 5 bases at V and 7 bases at J, with 12 bases between the two ends. The CDR3 length is 13 residues. The germline V gene has CDR1 SGHRS and CDR2 YFSETQ. The CDR3 spells CASRSGSVEKLFF. CDR3 sequence (DNA): TGCGCCAGCAGATCGGGATCTGTTGAAAAACTGTTTTTT. The full variable domain, its missing parts supplied by reference TRBV5-1 and TRBJ1-4, is KAGVTQTPRYLIKTRGQQVTLSCSPISGHRSVSWYQQTPGQGLQFLFEYFSETQRNKGNFPGRFSGRQFSNSRSEMNVSTLELGDSALYLCASRSGSVEKLFFGSGTQLSVL.

The genes are TRBV6-6 and TRBJ1-5; D gene ambiguous. This CDR3 is 16 amino acids long. Germline assignment: CDR1 MNHNY and CDR2 SVGAGI (reference sequence). V was cut by 2 bases and J by 0 bases, with 11 bases left in between. CDR3 in amino acids: CASSYPLQNSNQPQHF. The DNA of the CDR3 is TGTGCCAGCAGTTACCCGCTACAGAATAGCAATCAGCCCCAGCATTTT.

This clone has more than one count but fewer than ten. In nucleotides, the CDR3 is TGCAGCGCCGGACAGGGGTTTAACACTGAAGCTTTCTTT. This codes for CSAGQGFNTEAFF. The J gene is TRBJ1-1, the V gene TRBV29-1; 9 bases line up with TRBD1. V lost 7 bases and J lost 2; bases outside the gene matches: 5. The CDR3 consists of 13 residues. In germline, CDR1 is SQVTM, CDR2 ANQGSEA.